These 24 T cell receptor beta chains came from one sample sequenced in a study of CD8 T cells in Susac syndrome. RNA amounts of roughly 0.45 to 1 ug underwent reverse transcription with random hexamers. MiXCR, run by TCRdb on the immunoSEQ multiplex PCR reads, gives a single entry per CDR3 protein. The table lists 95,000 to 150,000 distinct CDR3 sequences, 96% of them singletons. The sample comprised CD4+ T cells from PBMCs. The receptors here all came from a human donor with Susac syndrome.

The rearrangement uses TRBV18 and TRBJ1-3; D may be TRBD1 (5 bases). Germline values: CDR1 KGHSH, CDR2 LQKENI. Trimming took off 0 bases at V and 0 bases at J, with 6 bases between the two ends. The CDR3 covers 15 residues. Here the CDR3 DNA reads TGTGCCAGCTCACCACCGGGGCTCTCTGGAAACACCATATATTTT. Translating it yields CASSPPGLSGNTIYF.

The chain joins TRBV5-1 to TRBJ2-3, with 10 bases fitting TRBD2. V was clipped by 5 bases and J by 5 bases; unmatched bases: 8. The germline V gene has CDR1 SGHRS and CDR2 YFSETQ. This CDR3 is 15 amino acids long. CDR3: CASRKLAGVEDTQYF. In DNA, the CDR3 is TGCGCCAGCAGAAAGCTAGCGGGAGTAGAAGATACGCAGTATTTT.

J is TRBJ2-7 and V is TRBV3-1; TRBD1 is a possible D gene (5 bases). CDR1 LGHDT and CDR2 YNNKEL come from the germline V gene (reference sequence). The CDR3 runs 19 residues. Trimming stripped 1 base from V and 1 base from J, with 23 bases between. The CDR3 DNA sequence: TGTGCCAGCAGCCAAGCTGGGTCGTGGCGCCAGGGCCGATCCTACGAGCAGTACTTC. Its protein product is CASSQAGSWRQGRSYEQYF.

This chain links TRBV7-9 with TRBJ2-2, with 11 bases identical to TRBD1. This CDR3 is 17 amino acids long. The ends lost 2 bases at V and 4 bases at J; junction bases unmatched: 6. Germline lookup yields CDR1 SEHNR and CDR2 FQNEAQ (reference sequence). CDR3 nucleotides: TGTGCCAGCAGCTTAATGGACAGGGGGCTTGTCACCGGGGAGCTGTTTTTT. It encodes CASSLMDRGLVTGELFF.

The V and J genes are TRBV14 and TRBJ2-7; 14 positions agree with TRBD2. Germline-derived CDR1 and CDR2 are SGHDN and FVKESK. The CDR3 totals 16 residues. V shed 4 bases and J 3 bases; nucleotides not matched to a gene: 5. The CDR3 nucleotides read TGTGCCAGCAGCCCTCCCGGGACTAGCGGGGGCTACGAGCAGTACTTC. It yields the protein CASSPPGTSGGYEQYF.

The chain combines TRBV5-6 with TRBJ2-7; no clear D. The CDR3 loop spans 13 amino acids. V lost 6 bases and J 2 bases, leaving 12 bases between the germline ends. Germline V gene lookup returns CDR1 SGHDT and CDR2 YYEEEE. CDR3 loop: CASTAAYPYEQYF. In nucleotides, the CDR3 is TGTGCCAGCACCGCAGCGTATCCCTACGAGCAGTACTTC.

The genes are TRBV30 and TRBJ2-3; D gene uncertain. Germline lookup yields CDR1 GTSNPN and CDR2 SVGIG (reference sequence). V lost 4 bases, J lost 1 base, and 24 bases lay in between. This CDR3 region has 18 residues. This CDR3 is CAWTTGVRFQPGTDTQYF. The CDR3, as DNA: TGTGCCTGGACCACGGGTGTCCGTTTCCAACCTGGCACAGATACGCAGTATTTT.

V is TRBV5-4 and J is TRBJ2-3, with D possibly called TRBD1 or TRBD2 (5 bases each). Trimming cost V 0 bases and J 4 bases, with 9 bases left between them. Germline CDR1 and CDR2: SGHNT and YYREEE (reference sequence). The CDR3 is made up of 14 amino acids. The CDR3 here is CASSLVGESDTQYF. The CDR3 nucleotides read TGTGCCAGCAGCTTGGTGGGGGAATCAGATACGCAGTATTTT.

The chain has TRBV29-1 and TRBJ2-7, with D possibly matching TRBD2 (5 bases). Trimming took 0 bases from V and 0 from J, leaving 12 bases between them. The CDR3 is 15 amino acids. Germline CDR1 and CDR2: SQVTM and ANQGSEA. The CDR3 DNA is TGCAGCGTTGAAGAGTTGCGGGCCGGCTCCTACGAGCAGTACTTC. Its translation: CSVEELRAGSYEQYF.

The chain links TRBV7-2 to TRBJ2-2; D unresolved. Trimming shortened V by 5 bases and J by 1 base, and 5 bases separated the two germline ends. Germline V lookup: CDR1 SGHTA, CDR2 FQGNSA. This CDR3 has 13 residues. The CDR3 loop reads CASSSLNTGELFF. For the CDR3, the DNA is TGTGCCAGCAGCAGTCTGAACACCGGGGAGCTGTTTTTT. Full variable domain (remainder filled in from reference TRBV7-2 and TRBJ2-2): GAGVSQSPSNKVTEKGKDVELRCDPISGHTALYWYRQSLGQGLEFLIYFQGNSAPDKSGLPSDRFSAERTGGSVSTLTIQRTQQEDSAVYLCASSSLNTGELFFGEGSRLTVL.

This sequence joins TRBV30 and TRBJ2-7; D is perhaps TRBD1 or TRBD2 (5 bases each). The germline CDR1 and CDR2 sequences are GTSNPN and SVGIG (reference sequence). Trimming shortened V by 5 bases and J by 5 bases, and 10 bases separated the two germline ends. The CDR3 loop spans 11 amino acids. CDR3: CAWGGKDEQYF. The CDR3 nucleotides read TGTGCCTGGGGGGGAAAGGACGAGCAGTACTTC.

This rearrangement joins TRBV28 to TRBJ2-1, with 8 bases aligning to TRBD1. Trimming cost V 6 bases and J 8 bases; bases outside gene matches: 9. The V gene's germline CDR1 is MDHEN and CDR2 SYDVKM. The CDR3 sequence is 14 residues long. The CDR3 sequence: CASSPGGALDEQFF. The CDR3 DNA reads TGTGCCAGCAGCCCAGGGGGCGCGTTGGATGAGCAGTTCTTC.

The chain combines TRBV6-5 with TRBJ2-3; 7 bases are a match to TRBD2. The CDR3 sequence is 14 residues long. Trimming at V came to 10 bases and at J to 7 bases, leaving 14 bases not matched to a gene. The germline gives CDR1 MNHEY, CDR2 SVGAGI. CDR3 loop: CATSSGGGVNTQYF. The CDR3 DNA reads TGTGCCACCTCCTCGGGGGGAGGAGTGAATACGCAGTATTTT.

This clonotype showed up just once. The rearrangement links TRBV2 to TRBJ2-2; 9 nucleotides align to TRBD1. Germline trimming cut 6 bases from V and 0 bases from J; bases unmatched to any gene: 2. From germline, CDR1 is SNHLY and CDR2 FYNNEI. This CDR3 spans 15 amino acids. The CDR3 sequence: CASRGTGSNTGELFF. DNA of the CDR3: TGTGCCAGCAGGGGGACAGGGTCGAACACCGGGGAGCTGTTTTTT.

The CDR3 coding sequence is TGTGCCAGCAGCCATGGACTAGTTTCTGGGGAGCTGTTTTTT. As protein: CASSHGLVSGELFF. This chain links TRBV11-1 with TRBJ2-2, with 7 bases matching TRBD2. Germline CDR1 SGHAT, CDR2 FQDESV (reference sequence). The trim removed 5 bases at V and 8 bases at J, leaving 8 bases unmatched. CDR3 length equals 14 residues.

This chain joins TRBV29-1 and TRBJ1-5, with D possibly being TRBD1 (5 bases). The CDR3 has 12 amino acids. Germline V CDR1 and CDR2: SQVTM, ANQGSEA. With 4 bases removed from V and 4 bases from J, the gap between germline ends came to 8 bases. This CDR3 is CSVVSGNQPQHF. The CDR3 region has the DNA TGCAGCGTTGTTTCAGGGAATCAGCCCCAGCATTTT.

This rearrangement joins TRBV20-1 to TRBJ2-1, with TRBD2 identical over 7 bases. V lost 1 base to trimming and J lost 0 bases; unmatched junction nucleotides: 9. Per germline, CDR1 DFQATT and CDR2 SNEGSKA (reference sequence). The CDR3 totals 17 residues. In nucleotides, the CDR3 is TGCAGTGCTAGAGTACCCCTAGCGGAAAGCTCCTACAATGAGCAGTTCTTC. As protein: CSARVPLAESSYNEQFF.

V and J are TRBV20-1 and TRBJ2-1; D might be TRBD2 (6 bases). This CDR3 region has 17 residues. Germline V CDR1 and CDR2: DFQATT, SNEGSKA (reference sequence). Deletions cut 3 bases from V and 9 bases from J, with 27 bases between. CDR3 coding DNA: TGCAGTGCTAGGCCAGAGCAAATGCTAGCGCACAGGACTGAGCAGTTCTTC. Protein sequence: CSARPEQMLAHRTEQFF.

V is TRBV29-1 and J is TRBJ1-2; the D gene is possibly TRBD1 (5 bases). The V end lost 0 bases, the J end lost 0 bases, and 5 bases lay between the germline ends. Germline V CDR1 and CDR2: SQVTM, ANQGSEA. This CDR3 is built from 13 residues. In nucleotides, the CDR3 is TGCAGCGTTGAAGAGACAGCTAACTATGGCTACACCTTC. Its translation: CSVEETANYGYTF.

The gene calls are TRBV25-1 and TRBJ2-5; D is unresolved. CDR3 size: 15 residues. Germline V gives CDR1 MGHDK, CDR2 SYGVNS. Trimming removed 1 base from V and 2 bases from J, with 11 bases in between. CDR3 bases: TGTGCCAGCAGTGAATCCCTAGGCAGGCAAGAGACCCAGTACTTC. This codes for CASSESLGRQETQYF. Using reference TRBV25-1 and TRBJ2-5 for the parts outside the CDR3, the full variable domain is EADIYQTPRYLVIGTGKKITLECSQTMGHDKMYWYQQDPGMELHLIHYSYGVNSTEKGDLSSESTVSRIRTEHFPLTLESARPSHTSQYLCASSESLGRQETQYFGPGTRLLVL.

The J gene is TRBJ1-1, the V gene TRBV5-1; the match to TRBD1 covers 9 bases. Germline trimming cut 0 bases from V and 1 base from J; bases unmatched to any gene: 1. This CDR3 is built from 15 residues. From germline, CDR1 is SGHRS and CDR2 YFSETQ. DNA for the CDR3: TGCGCCAGCAGCTTGGTGGGACAGGGGAACACTGAAGCTTTCTTT. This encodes CASSLVGQGNTEAFF.

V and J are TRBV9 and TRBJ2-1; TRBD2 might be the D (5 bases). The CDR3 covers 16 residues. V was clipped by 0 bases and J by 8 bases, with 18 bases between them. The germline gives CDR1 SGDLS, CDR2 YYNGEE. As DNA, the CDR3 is TGTGCCAGCAGCGTAGGCCTAGCCGCCCTCGGGGATGAGCAGTTCTTC. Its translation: CASSVGLAALGDEQFF.

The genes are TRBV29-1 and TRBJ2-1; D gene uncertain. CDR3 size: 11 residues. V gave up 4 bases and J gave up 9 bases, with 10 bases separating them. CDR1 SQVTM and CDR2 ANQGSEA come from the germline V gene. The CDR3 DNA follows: TGCAGCGTTGTGGGGTTTAGTGAGCAGTTCTTC. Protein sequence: CSVVGFSEQFF.

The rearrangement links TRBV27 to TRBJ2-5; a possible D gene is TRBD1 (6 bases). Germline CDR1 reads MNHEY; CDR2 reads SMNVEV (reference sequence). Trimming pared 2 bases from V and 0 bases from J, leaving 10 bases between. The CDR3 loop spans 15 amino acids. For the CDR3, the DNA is TGTGCCAGCAGTTTAGGACAGAAAAACCAAGAGACCCAGTACTTC. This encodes CASSLGQKNQETQYF.